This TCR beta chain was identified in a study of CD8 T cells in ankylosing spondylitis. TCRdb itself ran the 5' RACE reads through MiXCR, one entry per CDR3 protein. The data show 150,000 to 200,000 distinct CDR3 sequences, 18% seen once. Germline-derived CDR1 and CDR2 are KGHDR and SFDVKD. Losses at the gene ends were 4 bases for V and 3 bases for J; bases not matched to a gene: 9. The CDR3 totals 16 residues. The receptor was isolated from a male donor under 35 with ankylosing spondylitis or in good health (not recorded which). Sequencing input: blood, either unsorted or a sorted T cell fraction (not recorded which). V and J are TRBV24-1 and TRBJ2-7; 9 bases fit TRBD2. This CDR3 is CATSDQQTSGFYEQYF. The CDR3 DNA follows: TGTGCCACCAGTGACCAGCAGACTAGCGGCTTCTACGAGCAGTACTTC.